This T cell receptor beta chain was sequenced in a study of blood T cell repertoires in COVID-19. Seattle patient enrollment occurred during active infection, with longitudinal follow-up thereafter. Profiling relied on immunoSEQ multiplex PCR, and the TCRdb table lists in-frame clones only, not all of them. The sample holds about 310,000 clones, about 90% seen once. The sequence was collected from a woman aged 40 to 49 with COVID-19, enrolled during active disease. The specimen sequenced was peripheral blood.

The CDR3 nucleotides read TGCGCCAGCAGCTTGGCCCAGGCGGGAGTCACAGATACGCAGTATTTT. Amino acids: CASSLAQAGVTDTQYF. The chain joins TRBV5-1 to TRBJ2-3, with TRBD2 matching over 7 bases. J gave up 2 bases and V 0 bases, and 6 bases lay outside the gene matches. The CDR3 totals 16 residues. Germline values: CDR1 SGHRS, CDR2 YFSETQ.